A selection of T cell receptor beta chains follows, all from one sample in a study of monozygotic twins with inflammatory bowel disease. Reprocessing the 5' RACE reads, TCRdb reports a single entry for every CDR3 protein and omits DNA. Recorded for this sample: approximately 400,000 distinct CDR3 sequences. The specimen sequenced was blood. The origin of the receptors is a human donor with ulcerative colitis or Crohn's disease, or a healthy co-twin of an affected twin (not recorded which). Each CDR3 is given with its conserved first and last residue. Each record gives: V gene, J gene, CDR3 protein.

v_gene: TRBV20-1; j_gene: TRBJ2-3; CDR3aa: CSAASDTDTQYF
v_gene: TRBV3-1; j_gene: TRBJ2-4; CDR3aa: CASSQDLIAKNIQYF
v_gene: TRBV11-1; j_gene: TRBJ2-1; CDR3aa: CASSLDVPRGSRPNEQFF
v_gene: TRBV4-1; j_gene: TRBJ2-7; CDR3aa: CASSQARTSGRSRQYF
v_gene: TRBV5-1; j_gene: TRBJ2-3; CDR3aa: CASSFSTDTQYF
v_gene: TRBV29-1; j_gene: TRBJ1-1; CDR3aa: CSVESEGNTEAFF
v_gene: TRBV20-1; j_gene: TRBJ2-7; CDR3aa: CSARGPRWESIKNYEQYF
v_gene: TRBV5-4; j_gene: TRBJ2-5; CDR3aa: CASSLEPSGGLETQYF
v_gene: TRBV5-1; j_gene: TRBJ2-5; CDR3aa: CASSSNTRDSRETQYF
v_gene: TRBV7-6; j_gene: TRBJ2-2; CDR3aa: CASSTTRSGSTSGELFF
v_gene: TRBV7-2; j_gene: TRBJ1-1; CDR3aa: CASSVQQGLPAFF
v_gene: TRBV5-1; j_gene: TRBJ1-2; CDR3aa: CASSLGTTGPEGYTF
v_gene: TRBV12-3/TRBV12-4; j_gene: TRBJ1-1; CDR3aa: CASSFRDQNTEAFF
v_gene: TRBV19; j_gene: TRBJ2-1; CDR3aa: CASSISAGGYNEQFF
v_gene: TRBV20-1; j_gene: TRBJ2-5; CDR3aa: CSALGTSGGETQYF
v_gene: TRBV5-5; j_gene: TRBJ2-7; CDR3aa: CASSRGAGGPYERYF
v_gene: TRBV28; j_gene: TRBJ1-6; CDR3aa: CASSFLRLEAAGLNSPLHF
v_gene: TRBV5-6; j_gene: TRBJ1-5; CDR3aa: CASSHGQGLGQPQHF
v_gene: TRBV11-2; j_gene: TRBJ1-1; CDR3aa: CATGIEGDTEAFF
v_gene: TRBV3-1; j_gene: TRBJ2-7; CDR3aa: CASSPGTSPYEQYF
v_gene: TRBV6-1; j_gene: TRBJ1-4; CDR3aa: CASMRGQWAEKLFF
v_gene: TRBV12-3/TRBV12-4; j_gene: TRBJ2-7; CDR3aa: CASSLPPRKEQYF
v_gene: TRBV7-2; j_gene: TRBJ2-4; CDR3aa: CASSLAASGTPNIQYF
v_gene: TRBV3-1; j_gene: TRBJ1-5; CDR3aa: CASSQSGVVNQPQHF
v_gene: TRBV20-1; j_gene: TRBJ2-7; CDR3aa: CSVPGRRDEQYF
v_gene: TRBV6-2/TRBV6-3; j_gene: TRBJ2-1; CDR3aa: CASSYPPPYNEQFF
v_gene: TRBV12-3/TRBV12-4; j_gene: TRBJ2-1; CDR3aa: CASTLRGIEQFF
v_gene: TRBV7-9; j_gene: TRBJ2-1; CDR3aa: CASSLRGLAGGNEQFF
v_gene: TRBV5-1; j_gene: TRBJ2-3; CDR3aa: CASSLSGFSTDTQYF
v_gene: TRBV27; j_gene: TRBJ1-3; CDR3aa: CASSLSHTGPGNTIYF
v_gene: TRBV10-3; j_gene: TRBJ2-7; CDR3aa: CAISESRGSYEQYF
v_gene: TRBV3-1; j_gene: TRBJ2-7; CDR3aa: CASSQETFYEQYF
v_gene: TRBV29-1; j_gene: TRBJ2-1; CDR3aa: CSVELRIVAGSGYNEQFF
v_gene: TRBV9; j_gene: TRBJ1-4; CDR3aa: CASSKEGGAFGNEKLFF
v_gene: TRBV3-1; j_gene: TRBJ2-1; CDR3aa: CASSDFGSSYNEQFF
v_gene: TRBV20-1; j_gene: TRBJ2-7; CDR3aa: CSARPDRYEQYF
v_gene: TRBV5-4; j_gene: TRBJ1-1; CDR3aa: CASSFQDRNTEAFF
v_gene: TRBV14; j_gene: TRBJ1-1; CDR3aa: CASSQDNRRNTEAFF
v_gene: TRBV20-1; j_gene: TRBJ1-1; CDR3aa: CSAREDRGLNTEAFF
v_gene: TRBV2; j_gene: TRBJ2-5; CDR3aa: CATQGQGVETQYF
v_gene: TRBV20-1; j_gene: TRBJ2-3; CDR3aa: CSARSTDTQYF
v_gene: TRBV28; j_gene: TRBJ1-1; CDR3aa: CASSFPRGGTEAFF
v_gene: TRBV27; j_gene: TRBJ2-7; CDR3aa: CASGTGPFYEQYF
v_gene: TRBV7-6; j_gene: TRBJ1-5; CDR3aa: CASSLDPPGSSYIWPQHF
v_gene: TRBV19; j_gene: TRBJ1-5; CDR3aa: CASSKTRGGNQPQHF
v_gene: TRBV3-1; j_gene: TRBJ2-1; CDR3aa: CASSHNPTSGLAGRDEQFF
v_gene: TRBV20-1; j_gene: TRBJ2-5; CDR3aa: CSARGTSGIRRETQYF
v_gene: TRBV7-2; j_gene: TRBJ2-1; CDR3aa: CASSSGLADNEQFF
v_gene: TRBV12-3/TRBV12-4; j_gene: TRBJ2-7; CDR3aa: CASSPLSPGMDEQYF
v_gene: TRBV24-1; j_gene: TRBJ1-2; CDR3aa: CATSDRGQGVYTF
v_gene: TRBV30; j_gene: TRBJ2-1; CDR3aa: CAWSVGSGRAYEQFF